The T cell receptor (beta chain) under discussion was sequenced for a study of cytomegalovirus exposure and HLA in healthy donors. Findings and caveats of the study: Investigators reported about 160 TCR beta chains as tied to cytomegalovirus.

About this clone: What it recognizes is unknown.

The PCR made use of 60 Vbeta and 13 Jbeta primers. This table comes from immunoSEQ multiplex PCR, and its TCRdb copy is limited to in-frame clones, with some not included. In total, the table holds fewer than 95,000 clones. Though nominally healthy at sampling, donors likely had unrecorded immune exposures. The material sequenced was PBMCs. This TCR was recovered from a woman between 35 and 50 years old in good health and CMV-seropositive.

In DNA form, the CDR3 reads TGTGCCTGGAGAGGCAGGGGGCAAGAGACCCAGTACTTC. Its protein product is CAWRGRGQETQYF. The chain carries TRBV30 and TRBJ2-5; TRBD1 matches 7 bases. With 3 bases clipped from V and 2 bases from J, the junction kept 3 bases outside the gene matches. Germline CDR1 reads GTSNPN; CDR2 reads SVGIG (reference sequence). The CDR3 length is 13 residues. Supplemented by reference TRBV30 and TRBJ2-5, the full variable domain reads SQTIHQWPATLVQPVGSPLSLECTVEGTSNPNLYWYRQAAGRGLQLLFYSVGIGQISSEVPQNLSASRPQDRQFILSSKKLLLSDSGFYLCAWRGRGQETQYFGPGTRLLVL.